This passage covers 13 T cell receptor beta chains from one sample sequenced in a study of Ad26.COV2.S vaccination and SARS-CoV-2 variants. Treatment denoted: some 19 received Ad26.COV2.S at low or high dose, single or two shots; 5 received placebo; per-sample allocation not given. The samples were gathered on day 63 after the first injection of vaccine or placebo. TCRdb's copy holds only in-frame clones and misses some; the assay was immunoSEQ multiplex PCR. The sample carries nearly 400,000 clones, about 91% recorded once. Sequences were derived from peripheral blood, sampled in a trial of Ad26.COV2.S vaccine versus placebo. The source is a person aged 18 to 65 who received the Ad26.COV2.S COVID-19 vaccine or a placebo.

This sequence joins TRBV9 and TRBJ2-7; 15 positions agree with TRBD2. CDR3 size: 18 residues. Germline CDR1 and CDR2: SGDLS and YYNGEE. The J segment lost 3 bases and the V segment lost 0 bases, leaving 7 bases of the junction unmatched. This chain's CDR3 is CASSVGTGGLAGGYEQYF. The DNA of the CDR3 is TGTGCCAGCAGCGTAGGGACAGGGGGACTAGCGGGAGGCTACGAGCAGTACTTC.

The CDR3 protein is CASSYRQARRTDTQYF. The CDR3 nucleotides are TGTGCCAGCAGTTACCGACAGGCCCGACGCACAGATACGCAGTATTTT. The V gene is TRBV6-5, the J gene TRBJ2-3; TRBD1 might be the D (6 bases). The CDR3 runs to 16 residues. The germline V gene has CDR1 MNHEY and CDR2 SVGAGI. V shed 2 bases and J shed 1 base, with 13 bases lying between them.

The gene calls are TRBV9 and TRBJ2-5; 12 nucleotides line up with TRBD2. Trimming took 3 bases from V and 5 from J; bases not matched to a gene: 5. The germline gives CDR1 SGDLS, CDR2 YYNGEE. CDR3 length: 15 residues. For the CDR3, the DNA is TGTGCCAGCAGCGCTAGCGGGAGGGCCCGGGAGACCCAGTACTTC. Translated: CASSASGRARETQYF.

A note on this clone: At the DNA level, this CDR3 is encoded by other sequences in the same sample as well. The chain recombines TRBV6-2 or TRBV6-3 with TRBJ2-5, with 9 bases fitting TRBD2. The junction had 2 bases not matched to a gene; V was cut back by 4 bases and J by 2 bases. The CDR3 length is 14 residues. Germline V lookup: CDR1 MNHEY, CDR2 SVGEGT. CDR3 loop: CASSSLAGQETQYF. The CDR3 DNA reads TGTGCCAGCAGTTCCCTAGCGGGACAAGAGACCCAGTACTTC.

The chain employs TRBV27 and TRBJ2-5, with D possibly matching TRBD1 (5 bases). CDR1 MNHEY and CDR2 SMNVEV come from the germline V gene (reference sequence). The CDR3 is 15 amino acids. V lost 5 bases and J 5 bases, leaving 18 bases between the germline ends. This CDR3 reads CASSPRVSRSETQYF. CDR3 DNA sequence: TGTGCCAGCAGTCCCAGGGTCTCTAGGTCGGAGACCCAGTACTTC.

The chain combines TRBV28 with TRBJ2-3; TRBD2 matches at 14 bases. V was clipped by 5 bases and J by 6 bases; unmatched bases: 13. The length of the CDR3 is 18 residues. Germline CDR1 reads MDHEN; CDR2 reads SYDVKM. The chain's CDR3 is CASSPFRLAGGQSDTQYF. Here the CDR3 DNA reads TGTGCCAGCAGTCCATTTCGACTAGCGGGAGGGCAGTCGGATACGCAGTATTTT.

Comments on this clone: This sample also contains other DNA sequences that code for the same CDR3. The V call is TRBV9, the J call TRBJ2-3; the match to TRBD1 covers 7 bases. Germline assignment: CDR1 SGDLS and CDR2 YYNGEE. Losses at the gene ends were 2 bases for V and 0 bases for J; bases not matched to a gene: 3. The CDR3 runs to 15 residues. CDR3 coding DNA: TGTGCCAGCAGCGTGGGGACAGCTAGCACAGATACGCAGTATTTT. Translation gives CASSVGTASTDTQYF.

The J gene is TRBJ2-4, the V gene TRBV18; 9 bases agree with TRBD1. CDR3 length: 17 amino acids. V lost 4 bases and J lost 3; bases outside the gene matches: 10. From germline, CDR1 is KGHSH and CDR2 LQKENI. The CDR3 is CASSLTGTGSGKNIQYF. The CDR3 DNA reads TGTGCCAGCTCACTTACCGGGACAGGGTCGGGCAAAAACATTCAGTACTTC.

The chain carries TRBV6-6 and TRBJ1-5, with a weak D call TRBD1 (6 bases). V was trimmed by 6 bases and J by 6 bases, leaving 12 bases between them. CDR1 is MNHNY and CDR2 is SVGAGI in the germline V gene (reference sequence). The CDR3 consists of 13 residues. Here the CDR3 reads CASSPEGGQPQHF. In DNA form, the CDR3 reads TGTGCCAGCAGCCCCGAAGGGGGTCAGCCCCAGCATTTT.

The chain couples TRBV7-6 to TRBJ1-3, with 9 bases fitting TRBD1. V trimming: 4 bases; J trimming: 3 bases; junction bases outside the gene matches: 7. The CDR3 is 16 residues long. Germline CDR1 is SGHVS and CDR2 is FNYEAQ. In DNA, the CDR3 is TGTGCCAGCAGCTCGGCGGGACAGGGAATTGGAAACACCATATATTTT. Translation: CASSSAGQGIGNTIYF.

This clone occurred once. This chain joins TRBV4-2 and TRBJ2-1; TRBD2 aligns across 7 bases. The V and J ends lost 2 bases and 5 bases, in that order; junction bases with no gene match: 6. The CDR3 consists of 15 residues. Germline V CDR1 and CDR2: LGHNA, YNFKEQ. The DNA of the CDR3 is TGTGCCAGCAGCCAATCGTGGGCGGGAGACAATGAGCAGTTCTTC. This sequence encodes CASSQSWAGDNEQFF.

The J gene is TRBJ2-1, the V gene TRBV28; D perhaps matches TRBD2 (6 bases). Germline CDR1 and CDR2: MDHEN and SYDVKM. CDR3 size: 15 residues. Trimming took 8 bases from V and 5 from J, leaving 19 bases between them. This chain's CDR3 is CASSPVGLPDNEQFF. CDR3 nucleotide sequence: TGTGCCAGCTCACCCGTAGGACTACCGGACAATGAGCAGTTCTTC.

The rearrangement joins TRBV24-1 to TRBJ2-7; 14 bases line up with TRBD2. The CDR3 has 17 amino acids. V gave up 0 bases and J gave up 3 bases; unmatched junction bases: 3. CDR1 KGHDR and CDR2 SFDVKD come from the germline V gene. For the CDR3, the DNA is TGTGCCACCAGTGATTTGGCCGGGACTAGCGGGAGCTACGAGCAGTACTTC. It yields the protein CATSDLAGTSGSYEQYF.